This is a list of T cell receptor beta chains from one sample in a study of CD8+ T cells in alopecia areata. Measured with immunoSEQ multiplex PCR; TCRdb has only the in-frame clones, and not every one. The repertoire consists of over 100,000 clones, with around 53% occurring once and the leading ten covering just over 0.45%. The sample was CD4+ T cells sorted from blood, taken at week 4, from a patient treated with tofacitinib. Every receptor here comes from a human donor with alopecia areata. Both conserved end residues are part of each CDR3. A D gene is named only where the DNA matches it firmly.

TRBD1,TRBJ1-2,TRBV6-5,15,CASSYILGQGYGYTF
NA,TRBJ2-2,TRBV4-1,14,CASSQRGVTGELFF
NA,TRBJ2-6,TRBV29-1,15,CSVEQGKTGANVLTF
NA,TRBJ1-3,TRBV29-1,12,CSAGGFGNTIYF
NA,TRBJ2-3,TRBV6-5,15,CASSYGASGGGTQYF
NA,TRBJ1-2,TRBV18,14,CASSPSVANYGYTF
NA,TRBJ1-3,TRBV7-2,14,CASSFSISGNTIYF
NA,TRBJ2-3,TRBV29-1,14,CSVGDIALTDTQYF
NA,TRBJ1-6,TRBV6-1,13,CASSDGGGSPLHF
NA,TRBJ1-1,TRBV15,13,CATTLGGDTEAFF
TRBD2,TRBJ2-1,TRBV4-1,16,CASSQVKREDYNEQFF